This T cell receptor beta chain was documented in a study of T cell repertoires in cytomegalovirus infection. Looking at the study overall: Indications came from public TCR beta signatures; they pointed to CMV infection and to a matching HLA type.

TCRdb processed the reads anew with MiXCR; each CDR3 protein has one entry. The sample has approximately 730,000 distinct CDR3 sequences; around 29% are singletons. The table lists this clonotype with a few counts. Its antigen is not identified. Germline CDR1 MNHNS, CDR2 SASEGT. The CDR3 contains 16 residues. The germline V and J ends were trimmed by 6 bases and 0 bases, with 17 bases remaining between them. The rearrangement joins TRBV6-1 to TRBJ1-1, with D possibly TRBD1 on 6 matching bases. The source material was cultured CD8+ T cells from PBMCs, sampled from culture after CMV antigen stimulation. This TCR derives from a human donor in good health (CMV status not recorded). Some clones in this sample may be carry-over from other donors' samples. The CDR3 DNA reads as TGTGCCAGCAGACCTAGGGGGGGGCAGTTGAACACTGAAGCTTTCTTT. Translation: CASRPRGGQLNTEAFF.